The 29 T cell receptor beta chains given below trace back to one sample, sequenced in a study of blood T cell repertoires in COVID-19. Only in-frame clones appear in the TCRdb table, and some are missing; sequencing was by immunoSEQ multiplex PCR. The table includes 250,000 to 300,000 clones, roughly 85% detected once. Material for sequencing was peripheral blood. Source of these receptors: a man between 45 and 60 years old with active or convalescent COVID-19.

The CDR3 DNA reads TGTGCCAGCTCACCAGAATCGTCGGGAACTGAAGCTTTCTTT. It translates to CASSPESSGTEAFF. This sequence joins TRBV18 and TRBJ1-1; no reliable D call. The germline gives CDR1 KGHSH, CDR2 LQKENI. The CDR3 runs 14 residues. Trimming left V 2 bases short and J 5 bases short, with 12 bases between.

This clone showed up many times. The V call is TRBV7-9, the J call TRBJ1-2; no firm D call. The V gene lost 5 bases and the J gene lost 0 bases, with 4 bases spanning the gap. The CDR3 is 12 amino acids. Germline V lookup: CDR1 SEHNR, CDR2 FQNEAQ (reference sequence). CDR3 DNA sequence: TGTGCCAGCAGCGGGCCTAACTATGGCTACACCTTC. Translation: CASSGPNYGYTF.

V usage is TRBV27 and J usage is TRBJ2-5; the D gene is possibly TRBD1 (6 bases). Germline V lookup: CDR1 MNHEY, CDR2 SMNVEV (reference sequence). Trimming removed 2 bases from V and 6 bases from J, with 19 bases in between. The CDR3 runs to 16 residues. In nucleotides, the CDR3 is TGTGCCAGCAGTTTAACAGTCGAGGGGGTTGGAAAGACCCAGTACTTC. This gives the protein CASSLTVEGVGKTQYF.

The chain is built from TRBV28 and TRBJ2-1; the match to TRBD1 covers 7 bases. CDR3 length equals 14 residues. Germline trimming cut 3 bases from V and 5 bases from J; bases unmatched to any gene: 4. CDR1 and CDR2 from the germline V gene are MDHEN and SYDVKM. CDR3 loop: CASSFGTADNEQFF. The DNA for the CDR3 is TGTGCCAGCAGTTTCGGGACAGCGGACAATGAGCAGTTCTTC. The variable domain in full, with the rest retrieved from reference TRBV28 and TRBJ2-1, is DVKVTQSSRYLVKRTGEKVFLECVQDMDHENMFWYRQDPGLGLRLIYFSYDVKMKEKGDIPEGYSVSREKKERFSLILESASTNQTSMYLCASSFGTADNEQFFGPGTRLTVL.

The chain links TRBV4-1 to TRBJ2-3; 7 bases are a match to TRBD1. Per the germline V gene, CDR1 is MGHRA and CDR2 is YSYEKL. The CDR3 sequence is 14 residues long. V lost 4 bases, J lost 5 bases, and 6 bases stayed unmatched. The chain's CDR3 is CASSPRQGRDTQYF. The CDR3 DNA follows: TGCGCCAGCAGCCCTAGACAGGGCAGAGATACGCAGTATTTT.

The chain links TRBV6-5 to TRBJ2-7; D perhaps matches TRBD2 (5 bases). CDR3 length: 15 residues. V was shortened by 0 bases and J by 6 bases, with 15 bases between the two germline ends. Germline V gene data show CDR1 as MNHEY and CDR2 as SVGAGI. CDR3 DNA sequence: TGTGCCAGCAGTTACTCGATAAATCTAGCAAGCGAGCAGTACTTC. Protein sequence: CASSYSINLASEQYF.

This chain joins TRBV2 and TRBJ1-5; no firm D call. Trimming removed 2 bases at V and 15 bases at J, with 17 bases between. Germline CDR1 and CDR2: SNHLY and FYNNEI. The CDR3 consists of 13 residues. In DNA form, the CDR3 reads TGTGCCAGCAGTGAAACAGCCCAATCAGTGGGGCATTTT. This sequence encodes CASSETAQSVGHF.

This clone was seen a few times. J is TRBJ2-1 and V is TRBV2, with 9 bases matching TRBD2. The trim removed 6 bases at V and 6 bases at J, leaving 9 bases unmatched. CDR3 length: 15 residues. Germline CDR1 reads SNHLY; CDR2 reads FYNNEI. CDR3 in amino acids: CASRIAGEVPNEQFF. In DNA, the CDR3 is TGTGCCAGCAGAATAGCGGGAGAGGTCCCCAATGAGCAGTTCTTC.

The rearrangement joins TRBV23-1 to TRBJ1-3, with D uncertain. TRBV23-1 is placed among ORFs of uncertain function. V gave up 1 base and J gave up 4 bases, with 17 bases separating them. The CDR3 covers 17 residues. Here the CDR3 DNA reads TGCGCCAGCAGTCAATACGACTATAACCTGGAGGGAAACACCATATATTTT. Its protein is CASSQYDYNLEGNTIYF.

This clone was counted once. The CDR3 DNA is TGCGCCAGCAGCGAAGCGGGAGGGCACACCTACGAGCAGTACTTC. The encoded protein is CASSEAGGHTYEQYF. V and J are TRBV5-1 and TRBJ2-7; 10 bases are a match to TRBD2. CDR3 length equals 15 residues. The germline CDR1 and CDR2 sequences are SGHRS and YFSETQ. The J segment lost 2 bases and the V segment lost 4 bases, leaving 6 bases of the junction unmatched.

This clone occurred a few times. The rearrangement uses TRBV7-9 and TRBJ2-5; 12 nucleotides line up with TRBD1. Per the germline V gene, CDR1 is SEHNR and CDR2 is FQNEAQ (reference sequence). V lost 2 bases and J lost 3; bases outside the gene matches: 10. This CDR3 spans 18 amino acids. The CDR3 spells CASSLIPGTGGWEETQYF. The CDR3 coding sequence is TGTGCCAGCAGCTTAATTCCCGGGACAGGGGGCTGGGAAGAGACCCAGTACTTC.

This chain joins TRBV7-3 and TRBJ2-1; D remains ambiguous. The CDR3 spans 13 residues. Between the trimmed V and J ends, which lost 1 base and 4 bases, there was a span of 5 bases. The V gene's germline CDR1 is SGHTA and CDR2 FQGTGA. CDR3 sequence (DNA): TGTGCCAGCAGCTTAAGTTCTTACAATGAGCAGTTCTTC. Residues: CASSLSSYNEQFF.

The V gene is TRBV28, the J gene TRBJ1-3; no firm D call. The CDR3 runs to 15 residues. Germline assignment: CDR1 MDHEN and CDR2 SYDVKM. V lost 7 bases, J lost 0 bases, and 13 bases lay in between. CDR3 sequence reads: CASTRRFSSGNTIYF. The CDR3, as DNA: TGTGCCAGCACCAGGAGGTTCTCCTCTGGAAACACCATATATTTT.

This clone has a handful of counts. The chain joins TRBV7-9 to TRBJ1-2, with 8 bases aligning to TRBD1. Trimming cost V 5 bases and J 6 bases; bases outside gene matches: 14. Germline V gene data show CDR1 as SEHNR and CDR2 as FQNEAQ (reference sequence). The CDR3 is 16 residues long. The CDR3 region is CASSQDRGKVGNGYTF. In nucleotides, the CDR3 is TGTGCCAGCAGCCAAGACAGGGGCAAGGTTGGGAATGGCTACACCTTC.

This chain connects TRBV30 to TRBJ1-2; D might be TRBD1 (6 bases). Per germline, CDR1 GTSNPN and CDR2 SVGIG (reference sequence). CDR3 length: 15 residues. V was trimmed by 2 bases and J by 8 bases, leaving 21 bases between them. This CDR3 reads CAWSRPRGGAWGYTF. As DNA, the CDR3 is TGTGCCTGGAGTCGGCCAAGGGGGGGCGCGTGGGGCTACACCTTC.

The chain has TRBV11-2 and TRBJ2-5; D is ambiguous. Germline CDR1 SGHAT, CDR2 FQNNGV. The length of the CDR3 is 11 residues. Trimming cost V 0 bases and J 10 bases, with 6 bases left between them. The CDR3 sequence: CASSLDVYQYF. CDR3 nucleotides: TGTGCCAGCAGCTTAGACGTTTACCAGTACTTC.

V is TRBV19 and J is TRBJ2-7, with D perhaps TRBD2 (6 bases). V gave up 4 bases and J gave up 2 bases, with 12 bases separating them. Germline V gene sequence: CDR1 LNHDA, CDR2 SQIVND (reference sequence). This CDR3 has 14 amino acids. CDR3 in amino acids: CASSSGGNPYEQYF. Written as DNA, the CDR3 is TGTGCCAGTAGTAGTGGCGGGAACCCCTACGAGCAGTACTTC.

The chain is built from TRBV7-2 and TRBJ2-1; TRBD2 matches 9 bases. The CDR3 runs to 15 residues. Per the germline V gene, CDR1 is SGHTA and CDR2 is FQGNSA. The junction had 8 bases not matched to a gene; V was cut back by 5 bases and J by 6 bases. The DNA for the CDR3 is TGTGCCAGCAGCCCTCAGGGCGGGAGGGTCAATGAGCAGTTCTTC. Residues: CASSPQGGRVNEQFF.

The gene calls are TRBV10-3 and TRBJ2-1, with D possibly being TRBD2 (5 bases). The CDR3 length is 15 residues. Trimming removed 0 bases from V and 3 bases from J, with 9 bases in between. CDR1 is ENHRY and CDR2 is SYGVKD in the germline V gene. The CDR3 coding sequence is TGTGCCATCAGTGAGTCGTCTAGCAACTACAATGAGCAGTTCTTC. Protein sequence: CAISESSSNYNEQFF.

The V call is TRBV19, the J call TRBJ1-3; 10 bases are shared with TRBD1. V was clipped by 6 bases and J by 0 bases; unmatched bases: 11. In germline, CDR1 is LNHDA, CDR2 SQIVND (reference sequence). CDR3 length equals 18 residues. CDR3 loop: CASRRDRGPQYSGNTIYF. In DNA form, the CDR3 reads TGTGCCAGTAGGCGGGACAGGGGCCCACAATACTCTGGAAACACCATATATTTT. Supplemented by reference TRBV19 and TRBJ1-3, the full variable domain reads DGGITQSPKYLFRKEGQNVTLSCEQNLNHDAMYWYRQDPGQGLRLIYYSQIVNDFQKGDIAEGYSVSREKKESFPLTVTSAQKNPTAFYLCASRRDRGPQYSGNTIYFGEGSWLTVV.

The CDR3 sequence is CASSLGGGIPEAFF. As DNA, the CDR3 is TGTGCCAGCAGCCTCGGGGGGGGGATACCTGAAGCTTTCTTT. This chain uses TRBV25-1 with TRBJ1-1; possible D gene TRBD1, 5 bases. The germline CDR1 and CDR2 sequences are MGHDK and SYGVNS. There are 14 residues in the CDR3. Trimming removed 6 bases at V and 6 bases at J, with 17 bases between.

This clone was counted a single time. V and J are TRBV5-6 and TRBJ2-2, with D possibly TRBD1 on 6 matching bases. Between the trimmed V and J ends, which lost 6 bases and 3 bases, there was a span of 15 bases. Germline lookup yields CDR1 SGHDT and CDR2 YYEEEE. The CDR3 is 15 amino acids. The CDR3 loop is CASIIRGGYTGELFF. The DNA of the CDR3 is TGTGCCAGCATCATCAGGGGTGGTTACACCGGGGAGCTGTTTTTT.

The chain couples TRBV29-1 to TRBJ2-1, with TRBD2 matching over 10 bases. V was pared by 7 bases and J by 10 bases, with 19 bases of the junction left unmatched. Per the germline V gene, CDR1 is SQVTM and CDR2 is ANQGSEA. The CDR3 sequence is 16 residues long. The CDR3 spells CSGGTSGRGLIREQFF. CDR3 sequence (DNA): TGCAGCGGGGGCACGAGCGGGAGGGGTCTTATTCGGGAGCAGTTCTTC.

J is TRBJ1-1 and V is TRBV11-2; 7 nucleotides align to TRBD1. V was pared by 5 bases and J by 7 bases, with 7 bases of the junction left unmatched. The germline CDR1 and CDR2 sequences are SGHAT and FQNNGV. This CDR3 comprises 13 residues. The CDR3 loop is CASSPRGDSEAFF. CDR3 in DNA: TGTGCCAGCAGCCCCCGTGGGGACAGTGAAGCTTTCTTT.

The chain is built from TRBV14 and TRBJ2-4; the match to TRBD1 covers 11 bases. Per the germline V gene, CDR1 is SGHDN and CDR2 is FVKESK. CDR3 size: 16 residues. V shed 0 bases and J 6 bases; nucleotides not matched to a gene: 4. The CDR3 loop is CASSQDLGTGGNIQYF. The CDR3 coding sequence is TGTGCCAGCAGCCAAGATCTAGGGACAGGGGGAAACATTCAGTACTTC.

The J gene is TRBJ2-6, the V gene TRBV9; 8 bases match TRBD1. Germline V gene data show CDR1 as SGDLS and CDR2 as YYNGEE. V shed 3 bases, J shed 4 bases, and the junction held 3 bases outside the gene matches. The CDR3 covers 15 residues. CDR3 in amino acids: CASSGQGSGANVLTF. CDR3 nucleotides: TGTGCCAGCAGCGGACAGGGGTCCGGGGCCAACGTCCTGACTTTC.

The chain recombines TRBV11-1 with TRBJ2-2; 8 positions agree with TRBD1. The CDR3 sequence is 15 residues long. Germline lookup yields CDR1 SGHAT and CDR2 FQDESV (reference sequence). The J segment lost 2 bases and the V segment lost 5 bases, leaving 4 bases of the junction unmatched. The CDR3 reads CASSRDRYNTGELFF. CDR3 DNA sequence: TGTGCCAGCAGCAGGGACAGGTATAACACCGGGGAGCTGTTTTTT.

The chain carries TRBV28 and TRBJ2-1, with 7 bases that match TRBD2. Germline CDR1 MDHEN, CDR2 SYDVKM. CDR3 size: 14 residues. V dropped 6 bases and J dropped 4; count of bases not matched to a gene: 6. The CDR3 DNA reads TGTGCCAGCAGGGAACCCGGGGGGTACAATGAGCAGTTCTTC. It encodes CASREPGGYNEQFF.

The chain carries TRBV7-9 and TRBJ1-4; D remains unclear. Trimming removed 4 bases at V and 14 bases at J, with 14 bases between. There are 12 residues in the CDR3. Germline lookup yields CDR1 SEHNR and CDR2 FQNEAQ (reference sequence). The CDR3 nucleotides read TGTGCCAGCAGCTGGGGTGGAGGGTCTCTGTTTTTT. Translation gives CASSWGGGSLFF.